This T cell receptor beta chain was sequenced during a study of radiotherapy plus CTLA-4 blockade in lung cancer. In its sample, this clone was seen a few times. This CDR3 comprises 14 residues. The V end was cut by 5 bases, the J end by 7 bases, with 14 bases between. Germline V gene data show CDR1 as LNHNV and CDR2 as YYDKDF (reference sequence). The method was immunoSEQ multiplex PCR; TCRdb's version includes in-frame clones alone and lacks a portion of them. The table lists some 43,000 clones, about 81% of them singletons. The specimen was peripheral blood, collected from a patient treated with radiotherapy plus ipilimumab. J is TRBJ1-4 and V is TRBV15, with a possible D match to TRBD1 (5 bases). The sequence derives from a human donor with non-small cell lung cancer who had stable disease on radiotherapy plus ipilimumab. CDR3 in amino acids: CATSRQGGVEKLFF. The CDR3 DNA is TGTGCCACCAGCCGCCAGGGCGGTGTTGAAAAACTGTTTTTT.